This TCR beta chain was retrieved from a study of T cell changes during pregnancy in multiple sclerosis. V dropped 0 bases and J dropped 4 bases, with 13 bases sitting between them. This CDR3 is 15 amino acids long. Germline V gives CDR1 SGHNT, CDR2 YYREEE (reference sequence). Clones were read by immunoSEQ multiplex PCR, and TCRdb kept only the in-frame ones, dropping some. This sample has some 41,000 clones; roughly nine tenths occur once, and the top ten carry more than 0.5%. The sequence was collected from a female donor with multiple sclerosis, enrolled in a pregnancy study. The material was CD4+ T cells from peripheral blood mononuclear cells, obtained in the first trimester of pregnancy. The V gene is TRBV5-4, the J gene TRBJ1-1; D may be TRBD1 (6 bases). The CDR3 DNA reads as TGTGCCAGCAGCTTGGGCTCCAGGGGATCCACTGAAGCTTTCTTT. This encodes CASSLGSRGSTEAFF.